This T cell receptor (beta chain) was obtained from a study of blood T cell repertoires in COVID-19. Across the study: Samples representing acute and convalescent COVID-19 were sourced from the United States, Italy and Spain. Sample material is recorded as cDNA or gDNA derived from T cells, B-cell-depleted T cells, or PBMCs.

The germline V gene encodes CDR1 PRHDT and CDR2 FYEKMQ (reference sequence). The germline V and J ends were trimmed by 4 bases and 9 bases, with 29 bases remaining between them. The CDR3 runs to 18 residues. Original handling: Amplification with reference gene primers provided the estimates of nucleated cell counts. Profiled with immunoSEQ multiplex PCR; TCRdb holds only in-frame clones, not every one. V, J and clone size were drawn from that table, and D and trimming were deduced from the DNA. The table has 150,000 to 180,000 clones, about 90% seen once. Sequencing was done on a sample of peripheral blood. The rearrangement uses TRBV13 and TRBJ2-3; a possible D gene is TRBD1 (6 bases). The sequence came from a man aged 50 to 59 with acute or convalescent COVID-19. This CDR3 is CASSSGEPGPTNRDTQYF. The DNA for the CDR3 is TGTGCCAGCAGCTCAGGTGAGCCGGGGCCAACCAACAGGGACACGCAGTATTTT.